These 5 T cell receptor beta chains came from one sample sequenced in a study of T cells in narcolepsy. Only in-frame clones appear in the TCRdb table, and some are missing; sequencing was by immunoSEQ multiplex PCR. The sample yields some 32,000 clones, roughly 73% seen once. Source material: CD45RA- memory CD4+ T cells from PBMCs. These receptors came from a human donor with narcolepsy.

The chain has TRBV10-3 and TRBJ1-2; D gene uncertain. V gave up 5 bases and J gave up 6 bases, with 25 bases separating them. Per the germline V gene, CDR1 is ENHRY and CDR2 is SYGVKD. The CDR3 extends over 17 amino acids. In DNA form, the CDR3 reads TGTGCCATCAGTCGAGGACCCTTTTTGAGGGTACGAGATGGCTACACCTTC. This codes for CAISRGPFLRVRDGYTF.

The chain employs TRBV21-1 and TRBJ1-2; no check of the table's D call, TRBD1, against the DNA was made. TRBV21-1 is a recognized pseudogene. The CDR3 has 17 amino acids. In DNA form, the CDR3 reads TGTGCCAGCAGCCCCGGGCCTGTAGGGGAATACGTCTATGGCTACACCTTC. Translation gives CASSPGPVGEYVYGYTF.

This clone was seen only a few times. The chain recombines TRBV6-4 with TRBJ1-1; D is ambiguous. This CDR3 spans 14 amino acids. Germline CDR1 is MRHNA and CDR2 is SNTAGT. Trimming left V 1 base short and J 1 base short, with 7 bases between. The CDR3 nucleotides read TGTGCCAGCAGTGACTTCTCGAGGAACACTGAAGCTTTCTTT. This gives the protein CASSDFSRNTEAFF.

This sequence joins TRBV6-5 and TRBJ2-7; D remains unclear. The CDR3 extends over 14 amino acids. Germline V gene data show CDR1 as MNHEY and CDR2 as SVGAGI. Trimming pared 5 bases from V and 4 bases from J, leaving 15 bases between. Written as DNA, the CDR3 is TGTGCCAGCAGTGAATATGCCGGCCCTTACGAGCAGTACTTC. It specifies CASSEYAGPYEQYF.

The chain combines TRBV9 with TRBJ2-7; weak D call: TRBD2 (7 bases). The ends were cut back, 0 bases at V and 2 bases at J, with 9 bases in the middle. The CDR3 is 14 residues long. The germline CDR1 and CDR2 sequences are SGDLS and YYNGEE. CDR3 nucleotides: TGTGCCAGCAGCGTAGGGGGGGGGCCCTACGAGCAGTACTTC. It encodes CASSVGGGPYEQYF.